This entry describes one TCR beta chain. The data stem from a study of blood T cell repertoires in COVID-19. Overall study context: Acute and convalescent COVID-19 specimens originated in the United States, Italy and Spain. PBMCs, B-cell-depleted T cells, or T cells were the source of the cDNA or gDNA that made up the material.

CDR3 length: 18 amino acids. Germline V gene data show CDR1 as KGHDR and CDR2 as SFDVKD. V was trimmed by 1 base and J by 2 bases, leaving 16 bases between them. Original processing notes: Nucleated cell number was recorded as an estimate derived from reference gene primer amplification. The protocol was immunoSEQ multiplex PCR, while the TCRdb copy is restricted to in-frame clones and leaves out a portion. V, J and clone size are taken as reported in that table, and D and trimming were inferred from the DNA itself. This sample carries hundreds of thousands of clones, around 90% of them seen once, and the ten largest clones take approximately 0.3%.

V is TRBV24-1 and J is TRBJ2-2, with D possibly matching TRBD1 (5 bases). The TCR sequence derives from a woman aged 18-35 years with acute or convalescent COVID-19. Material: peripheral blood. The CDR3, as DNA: TGTGCCACCAGTGATTTTTCGCAGGGTCTCCTTAACACCGGGGAGCTGTTTTTT. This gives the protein CATSDFSQGLLNTGELFF.